The clone carrying this T cell receptor (beta chain) has just a few counts. These data are taken from a study of T cells in Graves' hyperthyroidism and ophthalmopathy. Study-wide background: Peripheral blood collection took place at initial diagnosis, before any treatment.

V shed 1 base and J shed 6 bases, with 10 bases lying between them. This CDR3 is 14 amino acids long. TCR beta CDR3 sequences were amplified from RNA transcripts. First-round RT-PCR of the TCR CDR3 relied on the HTBI primer set. TCRdb called the multiplex PCR reads again in MiXCR, with one record for every CDR3 protein. Of approximately 590,000 distinct CDR3 sequences detected, 15% to 18% appear once; the ten largest clones hold under 7.5%. V gene TRBV12-3 or TRBV12-4 combines with J gene TRBJ1-5; D is undetermined. The TCR was taken from a woman in her 30s with Graves' hyperthyroidism. The sample was blood. The CDR3 DNA is TGTGCCAGCAGTTTAGGGGTGGACCCTCAGCCCCAGCATTTT. Its translation is CASSLGVDPQPQHF.